Below are 22 T cell receptor beta chains sequenced from a single sample in a study of cytomegalovirus exposure and HLA in healthy donors. PCR used 60 Vbeta primers and 13 Jbeta primers. The assay was immunoSEQ multiplex PCR, and TCRdb's table has in-frame clones only and misses some. The data hold about 89,000 clones, with roughly four fifths observed a single time. The sample taken for sequencing was PBMCs. The receptors stem from a man aged 25-45 years in good health and CMV-seronegative.

CDR3: CASSHLPGQGTDTQYF. CDR3 DNA: TGCGCCAGCAGCCACCTCCCGGGACAGGGCACAGATACGCAGTATTTT. The rearrangement uses TRBV4-3 and TRBJ2-3, with 8 bases fitting TRBD1. CDR1 LGHNA and CDR2 YSLEER come from the germline V gene. With 3 bases clipped from V and 1 base from J, the junction kept 6 bases outside the gene matches. The CDR3 length is 16 residues.

The rearrangement links TRBV7-9 to TRBJ1-1, with D unclear. This CDR3 is built from 14 residues. Germline V lookup: CDR1 SEHNR, CDR2 FQNEAQ (reference sequence). V was pared by 3 bases and J by 0 bases, with 8 bases between. CDR3 sequence (DNA): TGTGCCAGCAGCTTCCGGGATATGAACACTGAAGCTTTCTTT. Encoded protein: CASSFRDMNTEAFF.

The chain is built from TRBV29-1 and TRBJ2-5; 8 bases agree with TRBD2. The CDR3 is 13 amino acids. The V and J ends lost 6 bases and 5 bases, in that order; junction bases with no gene match: 8. Germline V gene sequence: CDR1 SQVTM, CDR2 ANQGSEA. This CDR3 is CSVVRAGAETQYF. DNA of the CDR3: TGCAGCGTGGTACGAGCGGGAGCTGAGACCCAGTACTTC.

The genes are TRBV5-6 and TRBJ1-1, with D maybe TRBD1 (6 bases). V lost 0 bases, J lost 5 bases, and 14 bases lay in between. The CDR3 length is 15 residues. In germline, CDR1 is SGHDT, CDR2 YYEEEE. CDR3 in amino acids: CASSLGVRGRTEAFF. The CDR3 nucleotides read TGTGCCAGCAGCTTGGGCGTCAGGGGAAGAACTGAAGCTTTCTTT.

The chain has TRBV29-1 and TRBJ2-7; 7 bases line up with TRBD2. The CDR3 spans 15 residues. Germline V gene lookup returns CDR1 SQVTM and CDR2 ANQGSEA. This chain's CDR3 is CRPRAGRQFSYEQYF. CDR3 coding DNA: TGCAGACCAAGGGCCGGGAGGCAGTTCTCCTACGAGCAGTACTTC.

The V gene is TRBV7-8, the J gene TRBJ2-7, with D tentatively TRBD1 (5 bases). Germline CDR1 SGHVS, CDR2 FQNEAQ. Trimming pared 1 base from V and 7 bases from J, leaving 17 bases between. CDR3 length equals 15 residues. The CDR3 DNA reads as TGTGCCAGCAGCTTAGTCGTCCAGGGTGTTAGAGAGCAGTACTTC. This encodes CASSLVVQGVREQYF.

The chain carries TRBV30 and TRBJ2-2, with 7 bases aligning to TRBD2. Germline V gene sequence: CDR1 GTSNPN, CDR2 SVGIG (reference sequence). The CDR3 loop spans 15 amino acids. The ends lost 2 bases at V and 6 bases at J; junction bases unmatched: 9. The CDR3 bases are TGTGCCTGGAGTCGTTTGGGGAGGGCCGCCGGGGAGCTGTTTTTT. It encodes CAWSRLGRAAGELFF.

This rearrangement joins TRBV28 to TRBJ2-5; a possible D gene is TRBD1 (7 bases). CDR3 length equals 14 residues. Germline CDR1 reads MDHEN; CDR2 reads SYDVKM. With 8 bases removed from V and 11 bases from J, the gap between germline ends came to 24 bases. CDR3 region: CASRGTEGAGEQYF. Written as DNA, the CDR3 is TGTGCCAGCCGGGGGACAGAAGGAGCTGGGGAGCAGTACTTC.

This clone was seen a single time. This rearrangement joins TRBV15 to TRBJ2-5; D is unresolved. The CDR3 is 15 residues long. The germline V gene encodes CDR1 LNHNV and CDR2 YYDKDF (reference sequence). With 2 bases removed from V and 3 bases from J, the gap between germline ends came to 13 bases. CDR3 sequence: CATSRPRMRKETQYF. The CDR3 nucleotides are TGTGCCACCAGCAGACCTCGTATGCGGAAAGAGACCCAGTACTTC.

The rearrangement links TRBV6-1 to TRBJ1-2; D possibly corresponds to TRBD1 (6 bases). Trimming left V 1 base short and J 4 bases short, with 16 bases between. Germline-derived CDR1 and CDR2 are MNHNS and SASEGT. The CDR3 length is 16 residues. In nucleotides, the CDR3 is TGTGCCAGCAGTGAAGGGGGGCCCGCGGCGATCTATGGCTACACCTTC. It specifies CASSEGGPAAIYGYTF.

V is TRBV7-7 and J is TRBJ2-7; TRBD2 is a possible D gene (5 bases). The germline V gene encodes CDR1 SSHAT and CDR2 FNYEAQ (reference sequence). CDR3 length equals 13 residues. V lost 1 base, J lost 5 bases, and 9 bases lay in between. CDR3 residues: CASSLDSGNEQYF. In nucleotides, the CDR3 is TGTGCCAGCAGCTTAGATTCGGGAAACGAGCAGTACTTC.

The chain combines TRBV4-3 with TRBJ1-4; D is undetermined. The CDR3 contains 16 residues. V gave up 0 bases and J gave up 4 bases, with 12 bases separating them. Germline CDR1 is LGHNA and CDR2 is YSLEER. This chain's CDR3 is CASSQESTPLNEKLFF. The CDR3 DNA is TGCGCCAGCAGCCAAGAATCGACTCCTCTTAATGAAAAACTGTTTTTT.

The rearrangement joins TRBV30 to TRBJ2-1; 9 bases are a match to TRBD1. Germline assignment: CDR1 GTSNPN and CDR2 SVGIG (reference sequence). CDR3 size: 15 residues. With V trimmed by 1 base and J by 3 bases, 4 bases remained unmatched. CDR3 in amino acids: CAWSAGQGFYNEQFF. In nucleotides, the CDR3 is TGTGCCTGGAGTGCCGGACAGGGGTTCTACAATGAGCAGTTCTTC.

This clone was seen just once. The junction departs from germline at one end; a sequencing error may be responsible. The chain's CDR3 is CSSSLEASGGGANVLTF. CDR3 DNA sequence: TGTTCCAGCAGCTTAGAAGCTTCGGGGGGTGGGGCCAACGTCCTGACTTTC. The rearrangement joins TRBV7-9 to TRBJ2-6, with 7 bases lining up with TRBD2. Germline V CDR1 and CDR2: SEHNR, FQNEAQ (reference sequence). This CDR3 comprises 17 residues.

This clone was observed a handful of times. The genes are TRBV6-6 and TRBJ1-2, with 7 bases aligning to TRBD1. Losses at the gene ends were 5 bases for V and 2 bases for J; bases not matched to a gene: 8. This CDR3 region has 15 residues. Germline lookup yields CDR1 MNHNY and CDR2 SVGAGI (reference sequence). CDR3 loop: CASSAEGGFNYGYTF. The DNA of the CDR3 is TGTGCCAGCAGTGCCGAAGGGGGCTTCAACTATGGCTACACCTTC.

There are a few counts of this clone. The CDR3 DNA is TGTGCCAGCAGCCAAGAACAGGAGAGCTCCTACGAGCAGTACTTC. This encodes CASSQEQESSYEQYF. The chain joins TRBV4-2 to TRBJ2-7, with D tentatively TRBD1 (5 bases). V was pared by 0 bases and J by 0 bases, with 9 bases between. The CDR3 length is 15 residues. The germline V gene encodes CDR1 LGHNA and CDR2 YNFKEQ.

The CDR3 loop is CASSTYRGLSNQPQHF. The CDR3 nucleotides are TGTGCCAGCAGTACATACAGGGGGCTTAGCAATCAGCCCCAGCATTTT. This rearrangement joins TRBV27 to TRBJ1-5; 9 nucleotides match TRBD1. The germline CDR1 and CDR2 sequences are MNHEY and SMNVEV (reference sequence). The CDR3 sequence is 16 residues long. V dropped 5 bases and J dropped 0; count of bases not matched to a gene: 5.

The V gene is TRBV6-5, the J gene TRBJ2-7; TRBD1 aligns across 8 bases. This CDR3 contains 15 residues. Germline V gives CDR1 MNHEY, CDR2 SVGAGI. V gave up 5 bases and J gave up 0 bases; unmatched junction bases: 6. CDR3 sequence: CASSRTGSSSYEQYF. CDR3 bases: TGTGCCAGCAGTCGGACAGGGTCCAGCTCCTACGAGCAGTACTTC.

This chain uses TRBV5-1 with TRBJ2-1; 11 bases are shared with TRBD2. V was clipped by 4 bases and J by 7 bases; unmatched bases: 16. This CDR3 region has 18 residues. Germline-derived CDR1 and CDR2 are SGHRS and YFSETQ. The CDR3 nucleotides read TGCGCCAGCAGCGACCAGGGGGTAGCGGGAGGGCAGGGTAATGAGCAGTTCTTC. Translated, it gives CASSDQGVAGGQGNEQFF.

This sequence joins TRBV9 and TRBJ1-1, with D possibly being TRBD1 (6 bases). The CDR3 loop spans 16 amino acids. V was shortened by 0 bases and J by 5 bases, with 17 bases between the two germline ends. Looked up from germline, CDR1 is SGDLS and CDR2 is YYNGEE. CDR3 DNA: TGTGCCAGCAGCGTAGGACTTCCGGGCAGGGGTACTGAAGCTTTCTTT. Translated, it gives CASSVGLPGRGTEAFF.

This chain links TRBV5-1 with TRBJ2-3; possible D gene TRBD2, 5 bases. Germline CDR1 reads SGHRS; CDR2 reads YFSETQ. This CDR3 contains 16 residues. Trimming removed 0 bases at V and 0 bases at J, with 11 bases between. The CDR3 loop is CASSLAVAYSTDTQYF. The CDR3 DNA is TGCGCCAGCAGCTTGGCCGTAGCGTATAGCACAGATACGCAGTATTTT.

The rearrangement joins TRBV6-5 to TRBJ1-5; D is perhaps TRBD1 (5 bases). Germline V gene data show CDR1 as MNHEY and CDR2 as SVGAGI. Trimming took off 7 bases at V and 6 bases at J, with 16 bases between the two ends. The CDR3 has 14 residues. For the CDR3, the DNA is TGTGCCAGCAAACCTACTGGGGGGACTCAGCCCCAGCATTTT. Protein sequence: CASKPTGGTQPQHF.